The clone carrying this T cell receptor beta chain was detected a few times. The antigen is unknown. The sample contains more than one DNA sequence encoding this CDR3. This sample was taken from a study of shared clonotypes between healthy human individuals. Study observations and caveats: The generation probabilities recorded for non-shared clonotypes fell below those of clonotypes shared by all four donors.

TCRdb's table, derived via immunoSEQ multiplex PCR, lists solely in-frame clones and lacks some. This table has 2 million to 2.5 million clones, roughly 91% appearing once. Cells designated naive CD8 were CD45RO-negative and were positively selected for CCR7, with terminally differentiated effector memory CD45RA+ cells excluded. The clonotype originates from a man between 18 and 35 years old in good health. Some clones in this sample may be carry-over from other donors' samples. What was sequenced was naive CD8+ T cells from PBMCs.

Here the CDR3 reads CASSLGSAYEQYF. CDR3 coding DNA: TGTGCCAGCAGCTTGGGCTCAGCCTACGAGCAGTACTTC. This rearrangement joins TRBV5-6 to TRBJ2-7; D call uncertain. The germline CDR1 and CDR2 sequences are SGHDT and YYEEEE. V shed 0 bases and J shed 2 bases, with 6 bases lying between them. The CDR3 has 13 residues. Drawing the rest from reference TRBV5-6 and TRBJ2-7, the complete variable domain is DAGVTQSPTHLIKTRGQQVTLRCSPKSGHDTVSWYQQALGQGPQFIFQYYEEEERQRGNFPDRFSGHQFPNYSSELNVNALLLGDSALYLCASSLGSAYEQYFGPGTRLTVT.